These 3 T cell receptor beta chains came from one sample sequenced in a study of T cell responses to AZD1222 COVID-19 vaccine. Only in-frame clones appear in the TCRdb table, and some are missing; sequencing was by immunoSEQ multiplex PCR. The sample shows 45,000 to 60,000 clones, 65% to 80% of them seen only once. The source material was peripheral blood, sampled on day 0 of AZD1222 vaccination. The receptor set was obtained from an adult in good health.

J is TRBJ1-4 and V is TRBV7-9, with no clear D. This CDR3 spans 16 amino acids. Germline V CDR1 and CDR2: SEHNR, FQNEAQ (reference sequence). V gave up 2 bases and J gave up 1 base, with 11 bases separating them. The CDR3 sequence is CASSLLGFGTNEKLFF. The CDR3 region has the DNA TGTGCCAGCAGCTTACTAGGTTTTGGAACTAATGAAAAACTGTTTTTT.

The rearrangement joins TRBV2 to TRBJ1-4; 8 nucleotides align to TRBD1. Trimming removed 5 bases from V and 5 bases from J; junction bases left unmatched: 7. In germline, CDR1 is SNHLY, CDR2 FYNNEI. The CDR3 extends over 15 amino acids. For the CDR3, the DNA is TGTGCCAGCAGTTCCCGGACAGGGTCGAATGAAAAACTGTTTTTT. It is translated as CASSSRTGSNEKLFF.

The chain links TRBV19 to TRBJ2-6; D is tentatively TRBD1 or TRBD2 (6 bases each). The ends were cut back, 3 bases at V and 2 bases at J, with 11 bases in the middle. Germline lookup yields CDR1 LNHDA and CDR2 SQIVND (reference sequence). The CDR3 consists of 16 residues. The CDR3 spells CASSIIGGAGANVLTF. The CDR3 DNA is TGTGCCAGTAGTATCATCGGGGGCGCTGGGGCCAACGTCCTGACTTTC.